Included here is one T cell receptor (beta chain) sequence, with context. Being free of ophthalmopathy for 18 months of follow-up defined stable hyperthyroidism. The CDR3 is 13 amino acids. Trimming pared 8 bases from V and 0 bases from J, leaving 8 bases between. Germline-derived CDR1 and CDR2 are ENHRY and SYGVKD. The data stem from a study of Graves' ophthalmopathy and Graves' hyperthyroidism. Across the study: Ahead of any treatment, peripheral blood was obtained at the initial diagnosis.

Researchers took RNA transcripts and amplified TCR beta CDR3 regions from them. A first-round RT-PCR used HTBI primers, followed by a second-round multiplex PCR. TCRdb called the multiplex PCR reads again in MiXCR, with one record for every CDR3 protein. The sample shows approximately 380,000 distinct CDR3 sequences, around 21% of them seen only once. The V and J genes are TRBV10-3 and TRBJ1-5; D not resolved. The sequence came from a woman younger than 35 with stable Graves' hyperthyroidism. Material: peripheral blood. CDR3 in DNA: TGTGCCATCGGTCTGAATAGCAATCAGCCCCAGCATTTT. Encoded protein: CAIGLNSNQPQHF.